This T cell receptor (beta chain) was sequenced in a study of blood T cells in healthy people across ages (dated by TCRdb to about 2015). Study-wide context: In model experiments, template switching captured roughly one uniquely barcoded TCR beta cDNA molecule for every two T cells. The study measured age-related changes in TCR beta repertoire diversity using deep sequencing normalized with unique cDNA molecular identifiers. The donors were split into four age groups: young (average about 16 years), middle-aged (around 40), aged (roughly 65) and long-lived (82). To avoid experimental bias, donors of different ages were randomly spread across the sequencing lanes. For two donors (one aged 18 to 29 and one aged 80 or older), the study analyzed two additional independent replicas of 1 million unique cDNA reads from the same blood draw. The study at large found these results: The CMV infection status of donors was not known, potentially confounding age-related changes in expanded clonotypes. As age increased, observed TCR beta diversity per million T cells dropped in a roughly linear way, and a significant reduction was already evident by age 40. Conclusive comparison of naive and antigen-experienced compartments was prevented by the profiling of bulk unsorted PBMCs. Compared with the aged group, more naive CD4+ T cells, fewer expanded clones and increased TCR diversity were shown by the long-lived group, suggesting age selection. A strong correlation was found between observed TCR beta diversity and the percentage of naive T cells measured by flow cytometry. Estimates of total diversity based on one million sequenced T cells were considered lower bounds and underestimates.

Receptor amplification or capture employed 5' RACE. The sequencer listed for this sample is Illumina HiSeq 2500. A second roughly 6 to 11 cycle PCR used a sample-barcoded 5' primer and a J-beta primer mix. Each TCR beta cDNA molecule received a unique molecular identifier from a template-switch 5' adaptor carrying 12 random nucleotides. Each sample yielded at least 2.5 million CDR3-containing paired-end reads. First-strand cDNA synthesis was performed from all RNA using the Mint cDNA synthesis kit, with priming by a TRBC-specific oligonucleotide. After uracil-DNA glycosylase treatment, a first 18-cycle PCR used universal primers M1SS and BC2_uni_R on all cDNA. As for how the authors treated the data: For normalization, 1 million high-quality reads were randomly selected from each sample, with every read carrying a distinct molecular identifier. Instead of being binned into consensus sequences, reads with shared molecular identifiers were discarded. MiTCR, set to a Q25 quality threshold and the strictest error-elimination algorithm, was used for CDR3 identification, clonotype clustering and error correction. A nonparametric unseen species model with Euler transformation was used to estimate lower-bound total TCR beta diversity. Through fastp at Q25 and MiXCR, TCRdb rebuilt clones from the public reads, retaining in-frame beta chains. Every entry covers one CDR3 protein and lists the most common genes and DNA from its rows. Here the V and J calls rest on TCRdb's processing, not on the authors' analysis. The sample data list 650,000 to 1,000,000 distinct CDR3 sequences, and approximately 35% of these were observed just once. The ten largest account for 10% to 15% of the sample.

Donors were around 37 systemically healthy Caucasian individuals from Russia aged 6 to 90 years. About 9.8 milliliters of peripheral blood were drawn from each donor into EDTA-treated Vacutainer tubes. Ficoll-Paque density-gradient centrifugation was used to isolate PBMCs, with at least 6.5 million per sample. Total RNA was extracted from PBMCs with Trizol reagent, with at least 5.5 micrograms obtained per sample. For every donor, an aliquot of PBMCs went through flow cytometry to measure the percentages of naive CD45RAhigh/CD27high T cells. This clonotype appeared a few times. Its antigen is unknown. Base quality data are lacking; no much larger clone is found one base away. Taken from cysteine to phenylalanine, the CDR3 has 14 residues. Of the read, only the CDR3 DNA is kept; its 42 bases are in frame from base 1. V is cut by 1 base and J by 8 bases, and the space between the germline ends is 11 bases. The germline V gene encodes CDR1 LGHNA and CDR2 YSLEER.

This sequence uses TRBV4-3 and TRBJ2-2; the D call is tentative, TRBD1 or TRBD2, as each matches 5 bases. Sequenced input: blood. The clonotype was recovered from a man aged 18 to 30 in good health. The DNA sequence is as follows: TGCGCCAGCAGCCAAGGAGGGGCCCGTGGGGAGCTGTTTTTT. Translated, this is CASSQGGARGELFF.